One sample yielded the 4 T cell receptor beta chains listed below, sequenced in a study of blood T cell repertoires in COVID-19. Using immunoSEQ multiplex PCR, the repertoire was profiled, and TCRdb retains in-frame clones only, with some absent. The sample shows around 140,000 clones, just over 85% of them seen only once. The specimen sequenced was peripheral blood. The receptor source for this set is a woman aged 55-70 years with acute or convalescent COVID-19.

This chain links TRBV14 with TRBJ2-2; the D gene is possibly TRBD2 (5 bases). Germline V gene data show CDR1 as SGHDN and CDR2 as FVKESK. Trimming took off 4 bases at V and 6 bases at J, with 12 bases between the two ends. This CDR3 has 14 amino acids. The CDR3 region is CASSRARVAGELFF. Here the CDR3 DNA reads TGTGCCAGCAGCCGCGCGAGGGTCGCCGGGGAGCTGTTTTTT.

This sequence joins TRBV30 and TRBJ1-3, with D possibly matching TRBD1 (6 bases). The ends were cut back, 3 bases at V and 4 bases at J, with 10 bases in the middle. CDR3 size: 13 residues. Germline lookup yields CDR1 GTSNPN and CDR2 SVGIG (reference sequence). This CDR3 reads CAWRSGAGNTIYF. Written as DNA, the CDR3 is TGTGCCTGGAGGTCAGGGGCGGGAAACACCATATATTTT.

The chain couples TRBV5-1 to TRBJ1-1; perhaps TRBD1 as D (6 bases). The CDR3 has 15 amino acids. From germline, CDR1 is SGHRS and CDR2 YFSETQ. V was pared by 0 bases and J by 6 bases, with 15 bases between. The CDR3 here is CASSLAAQGLAEAFF. The CDR3 bases are TGCGCCAGCAGCTTGGCAGCCCAGGGGTTGGCTGAAGCTTTCTTT.

This chain links TRBV11-1 with TRBJ2-7; 8 nucleotides align to TRBD1. Germline CDR1 is SGHAT and CDR2 is FQDESV (reference sequence). After removal of 3 bases from V and 4 bases from J, the junction contained 5 bases not matched to a gene. This CDR3 has 14 amino acids. DNA of the CDR3: TGTGCCAGCAGCTTGAGGGACAGGCTGTACGAGCAGTACTTC. It yields the protein CASSLRDRLYEQYF.